The source of this TCR beta chain is a study of T cell clonotyping in hematopoietic cell transplantation. Study-wide background: Cytoreduction preceded collection of pretransplant recipient samples.

CDR1 is SGHTA, CDR2 FQGNSA, per germline. This CDR3 is 13 amino acids long. The V and J ends lost 5 bases and 3 bases, in that order; junction bases with no gene match: 1. TCRdb's copy holds only in-frame clones and misses some; the assay was immunoSEQ multiplex PCR. The repertoire has 45,000 or so clones, 80% to 85% of them found once; the top ten carry around 5.3%. The time point is: recipient sample about 28 days before transplant, after cytoreduction. Samples: about 28 days before transplant, then days 30, 100 and 180 after. The sequence came from a man aged 60-69 years with myelodysplastic syndrome. Some clones in this sample may be carry-over from other donors' samples. Material: peripheral blood mononuclear cells, obtained before stem cell transplant. This chain links TRBV7-2 with TRBJ2-4; 7 bases map to TRBD1. This CDR3 reads CASSGQVKNIQYF. CDR3 DNA: TGTGCCAGCAGCGGACAGGTCAAAAACATTCAGTACTTC. The full variable domain, rest sourced from reference TRBV7-2 and TRBJ2-4, is GAGVSQSPSNKVTEKGKDVELRCDPISGHTALYWYRQSLGQGLEFLIYFQGNSAPDKSGLPSDRFSAERTGGSVSTLTIQRTQQEDSAVYLCASSGQVKNIQYFGAGTRLSVL.